This T cell receptor (beta chain) was profiled in a study of tumor-infiltrating lymphocytes in primary liver carcinoma. Points from the study as a whole: Tumors had a top-250-clone fraction that was significantly higher than blood (p = 0.039). Reduced overlap was seen in tumor-adjacent and tumor-blood pairs versus tumor region pairs.

On this clonotype: As yet, its antigen is unknown.

Unsorted bulk tissue, roughly 20-32 mg of it, served as the source for co-extraction of RNA and DNA. Donors underwent surgery for histopathologically diagnosed primary liver carcinoma. Samples were taken from five separate regions of every tumor. The input was 450 to 550 ng total RNA; TCR beta cDNA was made from it with a constant-region primer. Employing slightly modified ARM-PCR, three nested multiplex PCR rounds were run, and these gave rise to the TCR beta libraries. A C-beta reverse primer and TRBV1-TRBV30 forward primers served in each of the first two PCR rounds, at ten to eleven cycles apiece. TCRdb re-called the multiplex PCR reads with MiXCR, one entry per CDR3 protein. The sample includes tens of thousands of distinct CDR3 sequences, about three quarters of them seen just once. Germline V CDR1 and CDR2: MDHEN, SYDVKM. CDR3 length: 14 amino acids. The junction had 14 bases not matched to a gene; V was cut back by 5 bases and J by 13 bases.

J is TRBJ2-7 and V is TRBV28, with 10 bases fitting TRBD2. This clonotype was obtained from a man aged 35 to 55 with primary liver carcinoma and hepatitis B virus infection. Sequencing input: liver tumor tissue from sampling region 5. Regarding subset: tumor region T5, tumor centre. Written as DNA, the CDR3 is TGTGCCAGCAGTCTCCTAGCGGGAGCCTACGAGCTATACTTC. It translates to CASSLLAGAYELYF.